Below, one T cell receptor (beta chain) is given with its context. The PCR made use of 60 Vbeta and 13 Jbeta primers. TCRdb's table, derived via immunoSEQ multiplex PCR, lists solely in-frame clones and lacks some. The sample includes 170,000 or so clones, around 81% of them seen just once. The data are from a study of cytomegalovirus exposure and HLA in healthy donors. Germline loops: CDR1 KGHSY, CDR2 FQNENV. Trimming cost V 2 bases and J 4 bases; bases outside gene matches: 7. CDR3 size: 16 residues. The chain links TRBV16 to TRBJ1-5; 8 bases align to TRBD1. The sequencing input was PBMCs. This receptor was obtained from a man aged 40-50 years in good health and CMV-seronegative. The CDR3: CASSQPGQVLNQPQHF. The CDR3, as DNA: TGTGCCAGCAGCCAACCGGGACAGGTTCTAAATCAGCCCCAGCATTTT.